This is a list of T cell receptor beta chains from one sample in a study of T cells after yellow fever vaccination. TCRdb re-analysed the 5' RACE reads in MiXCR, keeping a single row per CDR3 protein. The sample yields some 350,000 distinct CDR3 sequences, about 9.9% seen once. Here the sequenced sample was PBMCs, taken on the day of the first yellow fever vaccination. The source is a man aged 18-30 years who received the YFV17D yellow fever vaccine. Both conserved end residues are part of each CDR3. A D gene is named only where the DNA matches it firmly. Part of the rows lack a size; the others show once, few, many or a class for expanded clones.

CASRGGRDYGYTF,TGTGCCAGCAGGGGCGGACGGGACTATGGCTACACCTTC,.,.,TRBV12-3/TRBV12-4,TRBJ1-2
CASSYLYQPQHF,TGTGCCAGCAGTTACCTGTATCAGCCCCAGCATTTT,.,few,TRBV6-2/TRBV6-3,TRBJ1-5
CSAQSPAGGYEQYF,TGCAGTGCTCAAAGCCCAGCGGGGGGTTACGAGCAGTACTTC,TRBD2,.,TRBV20-1,TRBJ2-7
CASSLGGIDQPQHF,TGTGCCAGCAGTTTGGGAGGTATCGATCAGCCCCAGCATTTT,.,once,TRBV27,TRBJ1-5
CASREGHSNTEAFF,TGTGCCAGTAGGGAGGGACACTCGAACACTGAAGCTTTCTTT,.,.,TRBV19,TRBJ1-1
CASRRQGAGNTIYF,TGTGCCAGCAGGCGACAGGGGGCTGGAAACACCATATATTTT,TRBD1,many,TRBV6-5,TRBJ1-3
CATSDPGQSTDTQYF,TGTGCCACCAGTGACCCGGGACAAAGCACAGATACGCAGTATTTT,.,few,TRBV24-1,TRBJ2-3
CASGPGTQYF,TGTGCCAGCGGACCAGGGACCCAGTACTTC,.,.,TRBV28,TRBJ2-5
CASTLGGGSYNSPLHF,TGCGCCAGCACCCTAGGAGGAGGCTCCTATAATTCACCCCTCCACTTT,.,.,TRBV5-1,TRBJ1-6
CASSSRDRVWETQYF,TGCGCCAGCAGCTCACGTGACAGGGTGTGGGAGACCCAGTACTTC,TRBD1,.,TRBV4-1,TRBJ2-5
CASSQVALATTDTQYF,TGCGCCAGCAGCCAAGTCGCCTTGGCCACCACAGATACGCAGTATTTT,.,.,TRBV4-1,TRBJ2-3
CASSIGRGTANYGYTF,TGTGCCAGTAGTATAGGAAGAGGGACGGCTAACTATGGCTACACCTTC,.,few,TRBV19,TRBJ1-2
CASSQEGARDTQYF,TGCGCCAGCAGCCAAGAGGGGGCCCGAGATACGCAGTATTTT,.,.,TRBV4-3,TRBJ2-3
CASSSQGVTNEKLFF,TGTGCCAGCAGCTCGCAGGGGGTAACTAATGAAAAACTGTTTTTT,TRBD1,few,TRBV7-2,TRBJ1-4
CASSQELAAPSAFTDTQYF,TGTGCCAGCAGCCAAGAACTAGCGGCTCCGTCCGCGTTCACAGATACGCAGTATTTT,TRBD2,.,TRBV4-2,TRBJ2-3
CASSRGISPLHF,TGTGCCAGCAGTCGGGGGATTTCACCCCTCCACTTT,.,few,TRBV12-3/TRBV12-4,TRBJ1-6
CASSTRHPGAQDEKLFF,TGCGCCAGCAGCACCCGCCATCCGGGGGCGCAGGATGAAAAACTGTTTTTT,.,.,TRBV4-3,TRBJ1-4